The 30 T cell receptor beta chains below were found in one sample sequenced in a study of T cells after yellow fever vaccination. TCRdb processed the 5' RACE reads anew with MiXCR; each CDR3 protein has one entry. This sample has approximately 250,000 distinct CDR3 sequences, with roughly 4.8% found just once. This material consisted of CD4+ T cells sorted from PBMCs, taken on the day of the yellow fever booster vaccination. Receptors originate from a man aged 18 to 29 who received the YFV17D yellow fever vaccine.

This clonotype was found a few times. The chain couples TRBV9 to TRBJ1-2; D unresolved. Per the germline V gene, CDR1 is SGDLS and CDR2 is YYNGEE. The V gene lost 4 bases and the J gene lost 4 bases, with 20 bases spanning the gap. This CDR3 is 16 amino acids long. The CDR3 sequence: CASSPLTLPGGYGYTF. The CDR3 DNA reads TGTGCCAGCAGCCCGCTGACACTCCCGGGAGGCTATGGCTACACCTTC.

There are a few counts of this clonotype. The V gene is TRBV5-1, the J gene TRBJ2-1; D not certain. The germline V gene encodes CDR1 SGHRS and CDR2 YFSETQ. CDR3 size: 14 residues. The V end was cut by 0 bases, the J end by 7 bases, with 11 bases between. This CDR3 is CASSLGGGRNEQFF. The CDR3 DNA is TGCGCCAGCAGCTTGGGAGGCGGAAGGAATGAGCAGTTCTTC.

This clonotype was seen ten or more times. CDR3 DNA: TGTGCCAGCAGCCCTAGACAGGGCCTACGGGCTTTCTTT. This codes for CASSPRQGLRAFF. The chain uses TRBV11-2 and TRBJ1-1, with 7 nucleotides matching TRBD1. V was pared by 5 bases and J by 11 bases, with 11 bases of the junction left unmatched. This CDR3 region has 13 residues. Germline V lookup: CDR1 SGHAT, CDR2 FQNNGV.

This chain joins TRBV12-3 or TRBV12-4 and TRBJ2-1, with TRBD2 identical over 12 bases. V was pared by 3 bases and J by 7 bases, with 7 bases of the junction left unmatched. CDR3 length equals 16 residues. The CDR3 loop is CASSFASGGAVNEQFF. The CDR3 region has the DNA TGTGCCAGCAGTTTCGCTAGCGGGGGGGCGGTAAATGAGCAGTTCTTC.

This clonotype appeared a few times. The chain couples TRBV6-2 or TRBV6-3 to TRBJ2-7; D could derive from TRBD1 or TRBD2 (5 bases each). V was cut by 2 bases and J by 6 bases, with 14 bases left in between. Germline CDR1 and CDR2: MNHEY and SVGEGT. The CDR3 is made up of 14 amino acids. The CDR3 sequence is CASSYDRGGREQYF. The CDR3 DNA reads as TGTGCCAGCAGTTACGACCGGGGCGGTCGCGAGCAGTACTTC.

This clonotype occurred many times. V usage is TRBV7-7 and J usage is TRBJ2-1; possible D gene TRBD1, 6 bases. CDR3 length: 13 amino acids. V dropped 2 bases and J dropped 6 bases, with 8 bases sitting between them. Germline V lookup: CDR1 SSHAT, CDR2 FNYEAQ (reference sequence). CDR3 region: CASSLLGGNEQFF. CDR3 nucleotides: TGTGCCAGCAGCTTATTAGGGGGCAATGAGCAGTTCTTC.

The rearrangement joins TRBV11-1 to TRBJ2-5, with a weak D call TRBD1 (7 bases). Germline assignment: CDR1 SGHAT and CDR2 FQDESV (reference sequence). V lost 3 bases, J lost 7 bases, and 27 bases lay in between. This CDR3 has 18 amino acids. This chain's CDR3 is CASSLSLQGGILWRTQYF. In DNA, the CDR3 is TGTGCCAGCAGCTTGAGTTTGCAGGGGGGAATATTGTGGAGGACCCAGTACTTC.

There are a few counts of this clonotype. Its ends do not fully match the called genes, so a read error is possible. The chain links TRBV5-5 to TRBJ1-5, with D perhaps matching TRBD1 (6 bases). The CDR3 spans 17 residues. Germline values: CDR1 SGHKS, CDR2 YYEKEE (reference sequence). Here the CDR3 DNA reads TGTGCCAGCAGCTTCGCGGGCGGGGGGGACACCGATCGGCCCCACCATTTT. It is translated as CASSFAGGGDTDRPHHF.

The sample holds many counts of this clonotype. This rearrangement joins TRBV28 to TRBJ1-1; D unresolved. This CDR3 contains 14 residues. V was shortened by 6 bases and J by 3 bases, with 14 bases between the two germline ends. The germline V gene has CDR1 MDHEN and CDR2 SYDVKM. CDR3 nucleotides: TGTGCCAGCAGGCACGGGAGTTGGGACACTGAAGCTTTCTTT. Translation: CASRHGSWDTEAFF.

The chain combines TRBV20-1 with TRBJ2-1; 12 bases are shared with TRBD2. V was pared by 0 bases and J by 7 bases, with 4 bases of the junction left unmatched. The CDR3 consists of 15 residues. Germline loops: CDR1 DFQATT, CDR2 SNEGSKA (reference sequence). In nucleotides, the CDR3 is TGCAGTGCTAGAGATGGACTAGCGGGGTTAAATGAGCAGTTCTTC. It yields the protein CSARDGLAGLNEQFF.

Many counts were recorded for this clonotype. The V and J genes are TRBV2 and TRBJ2-7, with 7 bases that match TRBD1. CDR1 and CDR2 from the germline V gene are SNHLY and FYNNEI. V lost 2 bases to trimming and J lost 7 bases; unmatched junction nucleotides: 2. The CDR3 totals 12 residues. The CDR3 nucleotides read TGTGCCAGCAGTGAACAGGGGGATGAGCAGTACTTC. It is translated as CASSEQGDEQYF.

This rearrangement joins TRBV24-1 to TRBJ2-2, with 7 nucleotides matching TRBD1. CDR3 size: 15 residues. Per germline, CDR1 KGHDR and CDR2 SFDVKD. Losses at the gene ends were 6 bases for V and 6 bases for J; bases not matched to a gene: 9. Written as DNA, the CDR3 is TGTGCCACCAGTCAACAATACAGGGGAGCCGGGGAGCTGTTTTTT. This codes for CATSQQYRGAGELFF.

The chain combines TRBV14 with TRBJ1-5, with D possibly matching TRBD1 (5 bases). Trimming stripped 1 base from V and 6 bases from J, with 10 bases between. The CDR3 consists of 14 residues. Germline CDR1 and CDR2: SGHDN and FVKESK. DNA of the CDR3: TGTGCCAGCAGCCAAGGAGGGGTAGGTCAGCCCCAGCATTTT. It yields the protein CASSQGGVGQPQHF.

This clonotype appeared many times. CDR3 sequence (DNA): TGTGCCAGCTCACCTGGGTTGGGTATGACGACTGAAGCTTTCTTT. It codes for CASSPGLGMTTEAFF. The gene calls are TRBV18 and TRBJ1-1; D ambiguous. Looked up from germline, CDR1 is KGHSH and CDR2 is LQKENI. The CDR3 is 15 amino acids. With 3 bases removed from V and 5 bases from J, the gap between germline ends came to 16 bases.

This sequence joins TRBV30 and TRBJ2-3, with 10 positions matching TRBD2. Germline trimming cut 2 bases from V and 3 bases from J; bases unmatched to any gene: 11. Germline V gives CDR1 GTSNPN, CDR2 SVGIG (reference sequence). The CDR3 has 17 amino acids. CDR3 in DNA: TGTGCCTGGAGTCCCAGCGGGGGGGCCCTGGTTACAGATACGCAGTATTTT. Residues: CAWSPSGGALVTDTQYF.

This clonotype came up a few times. V is TRBV18 and J is TRBJ2-3; 10 nucleotides match TRBD2. J lost 5 bases, V lost 0 bases, and 2 bases had no gene match. There are 15 residues in the CDR3. Germline V CDR1 and CDR2: KGHSH, LQKENI. DNA of the CDR3: TGTGCCAGCTCACCACCTCCTAGCGGGGGAGATACGCAGTATTTT. It specifies CASSPPPSGGDTQYF.

This chain connects TRBV12-3 or TRBV12-4 to TRBJ1-4; D perhaps matches TRBD1 (6 bases). The V end lost 6 bases, the J end lost 8 bases, and 13 bases lay between the germline ends. The CDR3 totals 13 residues. This CDR3 reads CASRSTQGEKLFF. The CDR3 DNA reads TGTGCCAGCAGGTCCACTCAGGGGGAAAAACTGTTTTTT.

This clonotype was observed many times. The chain links TRBV20-1 to TRBJ1-1; tentatively, D is TRBD1 (5 bases). CDR1 DFQATT and CDR2 SNEGSKA come from the germline V gene (reference sequence). V gave up 4 bases and J gave up 0 bases, with 15 bases separating them. CDR3 length equals 15 residues. DNA for the CDR3: TGCAGTGCTACCGATCAAGGGGCCCTGAACACTGAAGCTTTCTTT. Protein product: CSATDQGALNTEAFF.

This chain joins TRBV25-1 and TRBJ2-3; possibly TRBD2 for D (5 bases). Trimming took off 6 bases at V and 2 bases at J, with 18 bases between the two ends. The CDR3 sequence is 16 residues long. From germline, CDR1 is MGHDK and CDR2 SYGVNS. CDR3 sequence: CASSRIGGFPTDTQYF. Written as DNA, the CDR3 is TGTGCCAGCAGCCGAATAGGCGGGTTCCCCACAGATACGCAGTATTTT.

This clonotype was observed many times. The chain couples TRBV10-3 to TRBJ2-2; 10 bases map to TRBD2. The germline gives CDR1 ENHRY, CDR2 SYGVKD. There are 14 residues in the CDR3. J lost 0 bases, V lost 10 bases, and 2 bases had no gene match. CDR3 region: CATGLAANTGELFF. The CDR3 coding sequence is TGTGCCACCGGACTAGCGGCGAACACCGGGGAGCTGTTTTTT.

The chain links TRBV12-3 or TRBV12-4 to TRBJ1-1; D gene unclear. This CDR3 contains 13 residues. V was pared by 5 bases and J by 8 bases, with 15 bases between. CDR3 residues: CASSPTLPLEAFF. In nucleotides, the CDR3 is TGTGCCAGCAGTCCGACGCTCCCCTTAGAAGCTTTCTTT.

This clonotype was counted ten times or more. The chain uses TRBV4-2 and TRBJ1-6, with D uncertain. This CDR3 is built from 17 residues. Germline V gene data show CDR1 as LGHNA and CDR2 as YNFKEQ. Trimming left V 4 bases short and J 0 bases short, with 13 bases between. CDR3 nucleotide sequence: TGTGCCAGCAGCCCGAGCGGCAGCCGCTCCTATAATTCACCCCTCCACTTT. Protein product: CASSPSGSRSYNSPLHF.

This CDR3 is CASSTHLKAAGTGELFF. The CDR3 DNA sequence: TGTGCCAGCAGTACACACCTAAAGGCCGCGGGCACCGGGGAGCTGTTTTTT. The chain has TRBV7-9 and TRBJ2-2; weak D call: TRBD2 (5 bases). Trimming took off 6 bases at V and 4 bases at J, with 21 bases between the two ends. In germline, CDR1 is SEHNR, CDR2 FQNEAQ (reference sequence). The CDR3 spans 17 residues.

This clonotype was seen many times. The chain has TRBV3-1 and TRBJ2-3; 9 bases fit TRBD2. V lost 4 bases and J lost 1; bases outside the gene matches: 6. CDR1 is LGHDT, CDR2 YNNKEL, per germline (reference sequence). The CDR3 consists of 16 residues. The CDR3 is CASSRSAGGRTDTQYF. The CDR3 DNA reads TGTGCCAGCAGCCGATCCGCGGGGGGGCGCACAGATACGCAGTATTTT.

This clonotype showed up many times. The rearrangement joins TRBV6-6 to TRBJ1-5; D is ambiguous. The CDR3 is made up of 17 amino acids. V was cut by 0 bases and J by 7 bases, with 19 bases left in between. Germline values: CDR1 MNHNY, CDR2 SVGAGI (reference sequence). The CDR3 reads CASSYSSGRGSGQPQHF. The CDR3 coding sequence is TGTGCCAGCAGTTACTCGAGTGGTAGAGGATCGGGCCAGCCCCAGCATTTT.

The chain links TRBV6-5 to TRBJ1-1, with unresolved D. The CDR3 totals 15 residues. V lost 0 bases to trimming and J lost 0 bases, with 8 bases between them. Per germline, CDR1 MNHEY and CDR2 SVGAGI. CDR3 region: CASSYSQNLNTEAFF. CDR3 DNA: TGTGCCAGCAGTTACTCCCAGAACTTGAACACTGAAGCTTTCTTT.

This clonotype was recorded at least ten times. The chain links TRBV5-1 to TRBJ2-7, with TRBD1 matching 7 bases. The CDR3 is 13 amino acids. CDR1 SGHRS and CDR2 YFSETQ come from the germline V gene. Losses at the gene ends were 4 bases for V and 2 bases for J; bases not matched to a gene: 3. CDR3 in DNA: TGCGCCAGCAGCCCTGACAGGGCCTACGAGCAGTACTTC. Translation: CASSPDRAYEQYF. The complete variable domain, with remaining parts taken from reference TRBV5-1 and TRBJ2-7, reads KAGVTQTPRYLIKTRGQQVTLSCSPISGHRSVSWYQQTPGQGLQFLFEYFSETQRNKGNFPGRFSGRQFSNSRSEMNVSTLELGDSALYLCASSPDRAYEQYFGPGTRLTVT.

This clonotype has more than one count but fewer than ten. The V call is TRBV6-6, the J call TRBJ1-6; D unclear. The ends were cut back, 3 bases at V and 4 bases at J, with 13 bases in the middle. The CDR3 is made up of 16 amino acids. Germline lookup yields CDR1 MNHNY and CDR2 SVGAGI (reference sequence). DNA for the CDR3: TGTGCCAGCAGTTATGCCTCGGCCTTTTATAATTCACCCCTCCACTTT. This translates into CASSYASAFYNSPLHF.

This clonotype has just a few counts. The J gene is TRBJ2-3, the V gene TRBV5-4; TRBD1 matches at 9 bases. J lost 2 bases, V lost 4 bases, and 8 bases had no gene match. The CDR3 covers 16 residues. Germline V gives CDR1 SGHNT, CDR2 YYREEE (reference sequence). For the CDR3, the DNA is TGTGCCAGCAGCCCCGACGGGACAGGGAACACAGATACGCAGTATTTT. It is translated as CASSPDGTGNTDTQYF. The full variable domain, in which reference TRBV5-4 and TRBJ2-3 provide the parts outside the CDR3, is ETGVTQSPTHLIKTRGQQVTLRCSSQSGHNTVSWYQQALGQGPQFIFQYYREEENGRGNFPPRFSGLQFPNYSSELNVNALELDDSALYLCASSPDGTGNTDTQYFGPGTRLTVL.

This clonotype was picked up a small number of times. The rearrangement links TRBV9 to TRBJ1-2; D gene unclear. V lost 0 bases to trimming and J lost 6 bases, with 9 bases between them. The CDR3 is 13 amino acids. Germline CDR1 and CDR2: SGDLS and YYNGEE. The CDR3 protein is CASSVATLDGYTF. In DNA form, the CDR3 reads TGTGCCAGCAGCGTAGCGACTTTGGATGGCTACACCTTC.